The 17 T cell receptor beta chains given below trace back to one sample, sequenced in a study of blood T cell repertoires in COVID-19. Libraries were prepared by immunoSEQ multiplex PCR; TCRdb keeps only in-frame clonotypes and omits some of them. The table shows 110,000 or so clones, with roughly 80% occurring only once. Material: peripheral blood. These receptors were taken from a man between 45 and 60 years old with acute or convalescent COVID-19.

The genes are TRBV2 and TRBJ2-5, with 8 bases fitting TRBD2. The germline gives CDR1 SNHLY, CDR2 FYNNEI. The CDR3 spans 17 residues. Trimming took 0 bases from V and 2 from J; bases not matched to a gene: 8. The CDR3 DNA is TGTGCCAGCAGTGAAGCGCGGGGGGCGGCAATTCAAGAGACCCAGTACTTC. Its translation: CASSEARGAAIQETQYF.

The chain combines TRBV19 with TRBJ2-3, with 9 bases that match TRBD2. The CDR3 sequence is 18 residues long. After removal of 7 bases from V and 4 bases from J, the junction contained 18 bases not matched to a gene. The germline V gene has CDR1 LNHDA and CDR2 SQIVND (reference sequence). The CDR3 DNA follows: TGTGCCAGTAAGGGCAGGGAAATGCGGGGGGGGCGTGCAGATACGCAGTATTTT. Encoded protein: CASKGREMRGGRADTQYF.

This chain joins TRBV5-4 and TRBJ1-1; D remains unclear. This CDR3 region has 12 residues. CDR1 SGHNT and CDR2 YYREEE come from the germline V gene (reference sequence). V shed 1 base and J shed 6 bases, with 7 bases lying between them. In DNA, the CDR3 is TGTGCCAGCAGCTTGAACTTAGCTGAAGCTTTCTTT. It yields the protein CASSLNLAEAFF.

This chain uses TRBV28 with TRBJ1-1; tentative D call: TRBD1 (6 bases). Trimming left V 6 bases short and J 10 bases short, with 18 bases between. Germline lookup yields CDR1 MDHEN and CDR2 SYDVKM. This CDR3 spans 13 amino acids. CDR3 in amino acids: CASRPPRGRGAFF. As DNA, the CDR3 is TGTGCCAGCAGACCCCCCAGGGGTCGGGGAGCTTTCTTT.

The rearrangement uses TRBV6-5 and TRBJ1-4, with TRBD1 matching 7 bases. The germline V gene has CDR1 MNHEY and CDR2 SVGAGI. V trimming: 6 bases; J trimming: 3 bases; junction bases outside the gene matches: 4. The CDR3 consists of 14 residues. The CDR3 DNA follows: TGTGCCAGCAGCTCAGGGGGTGCTAATGAAAAACTGTTTTTT. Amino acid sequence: CASSSGGANEKLFF.

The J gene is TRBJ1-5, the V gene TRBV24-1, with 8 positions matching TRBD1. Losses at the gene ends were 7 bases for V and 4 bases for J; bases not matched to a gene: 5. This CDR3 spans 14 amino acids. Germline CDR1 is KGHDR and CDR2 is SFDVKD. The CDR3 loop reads CATSRTGKNQPQHF. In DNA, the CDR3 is TGTGCCACCAGCCGGACAGGGAAGAATCAGCCCCAGCATTTT.

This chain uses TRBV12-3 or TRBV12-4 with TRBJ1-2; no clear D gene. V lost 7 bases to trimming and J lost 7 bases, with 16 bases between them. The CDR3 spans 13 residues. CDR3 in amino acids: CASTPHDFGGYTF. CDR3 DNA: TGTGCCAGCACCCCCCACGACTTCGGTGGCTACACCTTC.

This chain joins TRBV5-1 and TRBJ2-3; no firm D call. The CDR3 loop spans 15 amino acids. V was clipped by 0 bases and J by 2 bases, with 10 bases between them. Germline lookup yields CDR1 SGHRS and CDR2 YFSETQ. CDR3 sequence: CASSLDAVYTDTQYF. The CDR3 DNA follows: TGCGCCAGCAGCTTGGATGCCGTCTACACAGATACGCAGTATTTT.

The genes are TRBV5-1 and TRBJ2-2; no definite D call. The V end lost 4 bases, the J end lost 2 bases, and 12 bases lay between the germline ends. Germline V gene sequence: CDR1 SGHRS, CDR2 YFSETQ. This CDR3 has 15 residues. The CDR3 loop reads CASSPTLSNTGELFF. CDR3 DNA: TGCGCCAGCAGCCCCACCCTATCTAACACCGGGGAGCTGTTTTTT.

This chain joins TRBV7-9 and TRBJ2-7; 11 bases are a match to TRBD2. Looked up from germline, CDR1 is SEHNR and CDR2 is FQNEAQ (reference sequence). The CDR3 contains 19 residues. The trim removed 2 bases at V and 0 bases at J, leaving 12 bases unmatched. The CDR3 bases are TGTGCCAGCAGCTTAAGGGCCACACGACTAGCGGGGTTCTCCTACGAGCAGTACGTC. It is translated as CASSLRATRLAGFSYEQYV.

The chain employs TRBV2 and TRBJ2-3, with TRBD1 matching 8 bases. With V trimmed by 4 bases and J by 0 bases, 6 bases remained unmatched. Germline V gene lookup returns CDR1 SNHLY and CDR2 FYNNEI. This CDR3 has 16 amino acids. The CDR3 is CASSVRTGTSTDTQYF. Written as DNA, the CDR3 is TGTGCCAGCAGTGTCCGGACAGGGACTAGCACAGATACGCAGTATTTT.

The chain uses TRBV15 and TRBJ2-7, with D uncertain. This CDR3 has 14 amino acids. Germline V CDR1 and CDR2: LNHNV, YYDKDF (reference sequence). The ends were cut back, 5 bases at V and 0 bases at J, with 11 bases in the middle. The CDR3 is CATSSSGSSYEQYF. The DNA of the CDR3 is TGTGCCACCAGCTCTTCGGGTAGCTCCTACGAGCAGTACTTC.

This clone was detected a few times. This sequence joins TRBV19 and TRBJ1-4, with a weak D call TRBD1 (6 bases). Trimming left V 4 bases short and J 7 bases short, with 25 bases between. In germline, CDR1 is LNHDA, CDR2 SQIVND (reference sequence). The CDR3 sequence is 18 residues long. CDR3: CASSTTARGTGGFEKLFF. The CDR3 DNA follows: TGTGCCAGTAGTACGACCGCCAGGGGAACGGGAGGATTTGAAAAACTGTTTTTT.

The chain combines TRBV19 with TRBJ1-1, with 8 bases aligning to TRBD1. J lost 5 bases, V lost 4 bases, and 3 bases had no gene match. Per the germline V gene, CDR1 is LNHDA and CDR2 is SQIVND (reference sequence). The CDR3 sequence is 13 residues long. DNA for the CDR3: TGTGCCAGTAGTAGAACAGGGGGGACTGAAGCTTTCTTT. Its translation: CASSRTGGTEAFF. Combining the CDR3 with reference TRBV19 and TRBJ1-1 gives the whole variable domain DGGITQSPKYLFRKEGQNVTLSCEQNLNHDAMYWYRQDPGQGLRLIYYSQIVNDFQKGDIAEGYSVSREKKESFPLTVTSAQKNPTAFYLCASSRTGGTEAFFGQGTRLTVV.

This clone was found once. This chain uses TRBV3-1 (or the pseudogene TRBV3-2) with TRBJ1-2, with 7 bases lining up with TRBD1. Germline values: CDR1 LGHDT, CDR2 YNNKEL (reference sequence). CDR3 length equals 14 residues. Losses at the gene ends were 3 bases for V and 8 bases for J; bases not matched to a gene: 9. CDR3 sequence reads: CASSHNTGEGGYTF. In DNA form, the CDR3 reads TGTGCCAGCAGCCATAACACAGGGGAAGGAGGCTACACCTTC.

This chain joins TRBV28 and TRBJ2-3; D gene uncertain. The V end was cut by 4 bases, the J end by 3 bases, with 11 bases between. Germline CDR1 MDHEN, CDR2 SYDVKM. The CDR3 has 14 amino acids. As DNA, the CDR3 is TGTGCCAGCAGTTCCGTGGCCGGGACAGATACGCAGTATTTT. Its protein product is CASSSVAGTDTQYF.

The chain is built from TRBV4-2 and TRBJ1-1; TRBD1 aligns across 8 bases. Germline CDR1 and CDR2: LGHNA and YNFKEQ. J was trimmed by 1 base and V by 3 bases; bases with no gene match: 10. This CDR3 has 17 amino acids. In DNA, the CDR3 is TGTGCCAGCAGCCAGCTGGGACAGGTTGAGGGGAACACTGAAGCTTTCTTT. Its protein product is CASSQLGQVEGNTEAFF.